This entry features one T cell receptor beta chain sequence. Per the authors' pipeline: Using reference gene primer amplification, nucleated cell counts were estimated. Clones were read by immunoSEQ multiplex PCR, and TCRdb kept only the in-frame ones, dropping some. V and J calls plus clone size are reproduced from that table; the DNA served to infer D and trimming. The data hold about 670,000 clones, with 75% to 90% observed a single time. This sample stems from a study of blood T cell repertoires in COVID-19. Study at large: The cDNA or gDNA used as material had been derived from T cells, B-cell-depleted T cells, or PBMCs.

Sequencing was carried out using peripheral blood. This sequence was found in a woman under 30 with acute or convalescent COVID-19.

CDR3 loop: CASSKLARQGGNTGELFF. The CDR3 DNA follows: TGTGCCAGCAGCAAACTGGCCCGACAGGGGGGAAACACCGGGGAGCTGTTTTTT. The chain carries TRBV21-1 and TRBJ2-2; the table's TRBD1 call for D was not verified on the DNA. TRBV21-1 is an annotated pseudogene. This CDR3 is 18 amino acids long.